One TCR beta chain is described in this entry. The method was immunoSEQ multiplex PCR; TCRdb's version includes in-frame clones alone and lacks a portion of them. In the table there are hundreds of thousands of clones, more than 85% of which are singletons. This entry comes from a study of blood T cell repertoires in COVID-19. Germline CDR1 is MNHEY and CDR2 is SVGAGI. Trimming took off 5 bases at V and 6 bases at J, with 11 bases between the two ends. This CDR3 is 13 amino acids long. This TCR was recovered from a woman in her forties or fifties who had recovered from COVID-19. Sequenced material: PBMCs or T cells enriched from blood (not recorded which). The rearrangement uses TRBV6-5 and TRBJ2-1, with D uncertain. CDR3 protein: CASSPRLGNEQFF. The CDR3 bases are TGTGCCAGCAGTCCACGGCTAGGCAATGAGCAGTTCTTC.